These 29 T cell receptor beta chains share one sample of origin, sequenced in a study of CD8 T cells in Susac syndrome. Random hexamers primed reverse transcription of about 0.45 to 1 ug RNA. Using its own MiXCR run on the immunoSEQ multiplex PCR reads, TCRdb lists one record per CDR3 protein. The table has around 140,000 distinct CDR3 sequences, roughly 96% seen once. Material for sequencing was CD4+ T cells from PBMCs. The receptors were sampled from a human donor with multiple sclerosis.

The CDR3 coding sequence is TGCAGTGCTAGACTGAGACAGGGTGCCCCTGGAATGGGCTACACCTTC. The encoded protein is CSARLRQGAPGMGYTF. The chain employs TRBV20-1 and TRBJ1-2; 7 bases are shared with TRBD1. CDR3 size: 16 residues. The germline CDR1 and CDR2 sequences are DFQATT and SNEGSKA (reference sequence). V lost 2 bases to trimming and J lost 8 bases; unmatched junction nucleotides: 17.

This clonotype was seen only once. The rearrangement uses TRBV9 and TRBJ2-1; 11 nucleotides agree with TRBD2. Per germline, CDR1 SGDLS and CDR2 YYNGEE. The CDR3 consists of 15 residues. Losses at the gene ends were 3 bases for V and 4 bases for J; bases not matched to a gene: 3. In DNA form, the CDR3 reads TGTGCCAGCAGCGAGCGACTAGCGGGATACAATGAGCAGTTCTTC. Its translation is CASSERLAGYNEQFF.

This rearrangement joins TRBV6-2 or TRBV6-3 to TRBJ2-2, with D possibly TRBD2 on 5 matching bases. CDR3 length: 14 residues. V lost 7 bases and J 9 bases, leaving 18 bases between the germline ends. CDR1 and CDR2 (germline): MNHEY, SVGEGT. In DNA, the CDR3 is TGTGCCAGCATCGAGGGCGGGCTGAATCGGGAGCTGTTTTTT. Encoded protein: CASIEGGLNRELFF.

The rearrangement links TRBV20-1 to TRBJ1-2; D gene unclear. Germline V CDR1 and CDR2: DFQATT, SNEGSKA (reference sequence). V was pared by 2 bases and J by 4 bases, with 8 bases between. This CDR3 has 12 amino acids. CDR3 region: CSARKSAYGYTF. CDR3 bases: TGCAGTGCTAGAAAGTCAGCCTATGGCTACACCTTC.

In its sample, this clonotype was seen a few times. The chain carries TRBV28 and TRBJ1-5; D is perhaps TRBD1 (5 bases). V dropped 3 bases and J dropped 4 bases, with 7 bases sitting between them. The germline CDR1 and CDR2 sequences are MDHEN and SYDVKM. There are 13 residues in the CDR3. As DNA, the CDR3 is TGTGCCAGCAGTTTGGCAGGGAATCAGCCCCAGCATTTT. This encodes CASSLAGNQPQHF. The full variable domain, completed using reference TRBV28 and TRBJ1-5, is DVKVTQSSRYLVKRTGEKVFLECVQDMDHENMFWYRQDPGLGLRLIYFSYDVKMKEKGDIPEGYSVSREKKERFSLILESASTNQTSMYLCASSLAGNQPQHFGDGTRLSIL.

The chain couples TRBV7-3 to TRBJ2-3; D is ambiguous. V was pared by 5 bases and J by 2 bases, with 5 bases between. The CDR3 totals 12 residues. CDR1 and CDR2 from the germline V gene are SGHTA and FQGTGA. CDR3: CASSPNTDTQYF. The CDR3 nucleotides are TGTGCCAGCAGCCCCAACACAGATACGCAGTATTTT. The entire variable domain, with the rest obtained from reference TRBV7-3 and TRBJ2-3, is as follows: GAGVSQTPSNKVTEKGKYVELRCDPISGHTALYWYRQSLGQGPEFLIYFQGTGAADDSGLPNDRFFAVRPEGSVSTLKIQRTERGDSAVYLCASSPNTDTQYFGPGTRLTVL.

This chain uses TRBV21-1 with TRBJ1-1; the table assigns TRBD1, which was not confirmed against the DNA. TRBV21-1 counts as a pseudogene. The CDR3 runs 13 residues. The CDR3 DNA reads TGTGCCAGCAGGACAGGTTTTCGGTCTGAAGCTTTCTTT. Its protein is CASRTGFRSEAFF.

This sequence joins TRBV30 and TRBJ2-7; 7 nucleotides align to TRBD2. CDR1 GTSNPN and CDR2 SVGIG come from the germline V gene (reference sequence). J gave up 6 bases and V 5 bases, and 7 bases lay outside the gene matches. The CDR3 consists of 12 residues. The CDR3 nucleotides are TGTGCCTGGGATGCCGGGGGGAGCGAGCAGTACTTC. Its protein is CAWDAGGSEQYF.

The genes are TRBV20-1 and TRBJ2-7; 13 positions match TRBD2. From germline, CDR1 is DFQATT and CDR2 SNEGSKA (reference sequence). With V trimmed by 6 bases and J by 4 bases, 9 bases remained unmatched. This CDR3 is built from 15 residues. In DNA form, the CDR3 reads TGCAGTGCCAAATGGACTAGCGGGAGCCCTTACGAGCAGTACTTC. Translation gives CSAKWTSGSPYEQYF.

V and J are TRBV15 and TRBJ2-3; TRBD1 matches at 12 bases. The V gene's germline CDR1 is LNHNV and CDR2 YYDKDF (reference sequence). This CDR3 region has 20 residues. After removal of 0 bases from V and 3 bases from J, the junction contained 13 bases not matched to a gene. The CDR3 DNA follows: TGTGCCACCAGCAGAGATCCCCTAACCCGGGACAGGGGGCCGACAGATACGCAGTATTTT. Protein: CATSRDPLTRDRGPTDTQYF.

CDR3 region: CSAPMVGLAGGASYNEQFF. The CDR3, as DNA: TGCAGTGCACCGATGGTGGGACTAGCGGGAGGGGCCTCCTACAATGAGCAGTTCTTC. The rearrangement joins TRBV20-1 to TRBJ2-1, with TRBD2 identical over 16 bases. V shed 6 bases and J 0 bases; nucleotides not matched to a gene: 11. The CDR3 is made up of 19 amino acids. CDR1 is DFQATT and CDR2 is SNEGSKA in the germline V gene (reference sequence).

V is TRBV6-5 and J is TRBJ1-1; 7 positions agree with TRBD1. V shed 5 bases, J shed 11 bases, and the junction held 8 bases outside the gene matches. The CDR3 has 12 residues. Germline CDR1 reads MNHEY; CDR2 reads SVGAGI. CDR3 loop: CASSDRVMQAFF. The DNA of the CDR3 is TGTGCCAGCAGTGACAGGGTGATGCAGGCTTTCTTT.

The rearrangement joins TRBV20-1 to TRBJ2-1; 8 bases align to TRBD2. The V and J ends lost 0 bases and 5 bases, in that order; junction bases with no gene match: 3. Germline V gene lookup returns CDR1 DFQATT and CDR2 SNEGSKA (reference sequence). This CDR3 is 14 amino acids long. CDR3 in amino acids: CSARELADNNEQFF. For the CDR3, the DNA is TGCAGTGCTAGAGAACTAGCGGACAACAATGAGCAGTTCTTC.

V and J are TRBV5-4 and TRBJ2-1; D is unresolved. V was shortened by 1 base and J by 4 bases, with 12 bases between the two germline ends. Per germline, CDR1 SGHNT and CDR2 YYREEE (reference sequence). The length of the CDR3 is 15 residues. Here the CDR3 DNA reads TGTGCCAGCAGCTTGACCAGCGTTGAATACAATGAGCAGTTCTTC. Encoded protein: CASSLTSVEYNEQFF.

This clonotype was seen just once. The chain uses TRBV9 and TRBJ1-6; 10 bases agree with TRBD1. Looked up from germline, CDR1 is SGDLS and CDR2 is YYNGEE. V lost 5 bases and J lost 11; bases outside the gene matches: 4. The CDR3 consists of 13 residues. Here the CDR3 DNA reads TGTGCCAGCAGGGGGACAGGGGAGACACCCCTCCACTTT. Its protein is CASRGTGETPLHF.

V gene TRBV20-1 combines with J gene TRBJ2-5; 7 positions agree with TRBD2. Germline V gene sequence: CDR1 DFQATT, CDR2 SNEGSKA (reference sequence). The V gene end was trimmed by 2 bases and the J gene end by 5 bases; junction bases not matched to a gene: 17. The CDR3 is made up of 17 amino acids. CDR3 residues: CSARPPAGGGRGETQYF. CDR3 coding DNA: TGCAGTGCTAGACCTCCCGCTGGGGGAGGGCGTGGTGAGACCCAGTACTTC.

The chain couples TRBV20-1 to TRBJ2-4, with 7 nucleotides matching TRBD2. Germline V lookup: CDR1 DFQATT, CDR2 SNEGSKA (reference sequence). The V segment lost 7 bases and the J segment 5 bases; nucleotides outside the gene matches: 5. This CDR3 spans 12 amino acids. The CDR3 sequence: CSVASGQNIQYF. CDR3 coding DNA: TGCAGTGTTGCTAGCGGACAAAACATTCAGTACTTC.

The gene calls are TRBV30 and TRBJ2-2, with TRBD1 matching over 7 bases. The CDR3 length is 13 residues. Germline values: CDR1 GTSNPN, CDR2 SVGIG (reference sequence). CDR3 sequence: CAGNRQGSGELFF. The CDR3 DNA is TGTGCAGGAAACCGACAGGGCTCCGGGGAGCTGTTTTTT.

This sequence joins TRBV28 and TRBJ2-5; D gene ambiguous. The CDR3 consists of 12 residues. V gave up 4 bases and J gave up 7 bases, with 10 bases separating them. Germline V gene data show CDR1 as MDHEN and CDR2 as SYDVKM. CDR3 loop: CASSSSQSTQYF. As DNA, the CDR3 is TGTGCCAGCAGTTCCAGCCAGTCGACCCAGTACTTC.

The chain links TRBV20-1 to TRBJ2-7; the match to TRBD2 covers 9 bases. The V and J ends lost 6 bases and 0 bases, in that order; junction bases with no gene match: 3. The germline CDR1 and CDR2 sequences are DFQATT and SNEGSKA (reference sequence). This CDR3 is 13 amino acids long. CDR3 nucleotide sequence: TGCAGTGCCGGGACTAGCTTCTCCTACGAGCAGTACTTC. It yields the protein CSAGTSFSYEQYF.

The chain combines TRBV28 with TRBJ1-2; D gene uncertain. The CDR3 loop spans 12 amino acids. Germline CDR1 MDHEN, CDR2 SYDVKM. V lost 7 bases to trimming and J lost 2 bases, with 8 bases between them. CDR3 region: CASNSVNYGYTF. The CDR3 DNA sequence: TGTGCCAGCAATTCCGTAAACTATGGCTACACCTTC.

The rearrangement links TRBV5-1 to TRBJ1-6, with D hard to call. V gave up 4 bases and J gave up 0 bases, with 8 bases separating them. The V gene's germline CDR1 is SGHRS and CDR2 YFSETQ. The CDR3 length is 15 residues. The CDR3 is CASSTGSSYNSPLHF. The CDR3 coding sequence is TGCGCCAGCAGCACCGGAAGCTCCTATAATTCACCCCTCCACTTT.

V usage is TRBV20-1 and J usage is TRBJ2-1; tentative D call: TRBD2 (5 bases). V dropped 0 bases and J dropped 2 bases, with 11 bases sitting between them. The CDR3 loop spans 15 amino acids. CDR1 and CDR2 (germline): DFQATT, SNEGSKA (reference sequence). The CDR3 DNA reads TGCAGTGCTAGAGAGCGGGCGAGGGCCTACAATGAGCAGTTCTTC. This encodes CSARERARAYNEQFF.

V gene TRBV5-4 combines with J gene TRBJ2-5; D call uncertain. Looked up from germline, CDR1 is SGHNT and CDR2 is YYREEE (reference sequence). This CDR3 is built from 12 residues. V was pared by 4 bases and J by 5 bases, with 9 bases between. CDR3 in DNA: TGTGCCAGCAGCGGAACCAGGGAGACCCAGTACTTC. This encodes CASSGTRETQYF.

V gene TRBV12-3 or TRBV12-4 combines with J gene TRBJ2-4; D not resolved. CDR3 length: 14 amino acids. V was clipped by 7 bases and J by 9 bases, with 19 bases between them. CDR3 in DNA: TGTGCCAGCACTACCCCGGAGAGTTGGGTCATTCAGTACTTC. Amino acids: CASTTPESWVIQYF.

The chain employs TRBV5-4 and TRBJ2-6; D is perhaps TRBD2 (7 bases). The germline CDR1 and CDR2 sequences are SGHNT and YYREEE (reference sequence). The germline V and J ends were trimmed by 2 bases and 0 bases, with 15 bases remaining between them. The CDR3 loop spans 18 amino acids. CDR3 loop: CASSFPGGTSSGANVLTF. CDR3 nucleotides: TGTGCCAGCAGCTTCCCGGGGGGCACATCCTCTGGGGCCAACGTCCTGACTTTC.

The V and J genes are TRBV29-1 and TRBJ1-2; TRBD1 aligns across 8 bases. The CDR3 contains 13 residues. The junction had 7 bases not matched to a gene; V was cut back by 7 bases and J by 3 bases. Looked up from germline, CDR1 is SQVTM and CDR2 is ANQGSEA. The DNA of the CDR3 is TGCAGCGCCGCCCAGGGACAGGACTATGGCTACACCTTC. Amino acid sequence: CSAAQGQDYGYTF. Drawing the rest from reference TRBV29-1 and TRBJ1-2, the complete variable domain is SAVISQKPSRDICQRGTSLTIQCQVDSQVTMMFWYRQQPGQSLTLIATANQGSEATYESGFVIDKFPISRPNLTFSTLTVSNMSPEDSSIYLCSAAQGQDYGYTFGSGTRLTVV.

The rearrangement uses TRBV9 and TRBJ1-1, with D unclear. The CDR3 is made up of 13 amino acids. V shed 2 bases and J shed 4 bases, with 9 bases lying between them. Germline CDR1 is SGDLS and CDR2 is YYNGEE. CDR3 nucleotides: TGTGCCAGCAGCGTCTGGCAGACCACTGAAGCTTTCTTT. It yields the protein CASSVWQTTEAFF.

This rearrangement joins TRBV14 to TRBJ2-1, with 7 bases that match TRBD2. CDR3 size: 16 residues. Germline CDR1 reads SGHDN; CDR2 reads FVKESK. J lost 0 bases, V lost 3 bases, and 5 bases had no gene match. CDR3 nucleotides: TGTGCCAGCAGCCAGCAGGGAGGGCGCTCCTACAATGAGCAGTTCTTC. The encoded protein is CASSQQGGRSYNEQFF.